This T cell receptor beta chain was identified in a study of blood T cell repertoires in COVID-19. Sequenced by immunoSEQ multiplex PCR; TCRdb stores in-frame clones only, minus some. The sample includes 250,000 to 350,000 clones, about 80% of them seen just once. The receptor was derived from a person in their 70s with COVID-19, enrolled during active disease. The sequencing sample was made of peripheral blood.

The CDR3 nucleotides are TGTGCCATCAGTGAGACGGACTATGGCTACACCTTC. As protein: CAISETDYGYTF. The rearrangement joins TRBV10-3 to TRBJ1-2; D unresolved. Per the germline V gene, CDR1 is ENHRY and CDR2 is SYGVKD. V was shortened by 2 bases and J by 3 bases, with 4 bases between the two germline ends. There are 12 residues in the CDR3.